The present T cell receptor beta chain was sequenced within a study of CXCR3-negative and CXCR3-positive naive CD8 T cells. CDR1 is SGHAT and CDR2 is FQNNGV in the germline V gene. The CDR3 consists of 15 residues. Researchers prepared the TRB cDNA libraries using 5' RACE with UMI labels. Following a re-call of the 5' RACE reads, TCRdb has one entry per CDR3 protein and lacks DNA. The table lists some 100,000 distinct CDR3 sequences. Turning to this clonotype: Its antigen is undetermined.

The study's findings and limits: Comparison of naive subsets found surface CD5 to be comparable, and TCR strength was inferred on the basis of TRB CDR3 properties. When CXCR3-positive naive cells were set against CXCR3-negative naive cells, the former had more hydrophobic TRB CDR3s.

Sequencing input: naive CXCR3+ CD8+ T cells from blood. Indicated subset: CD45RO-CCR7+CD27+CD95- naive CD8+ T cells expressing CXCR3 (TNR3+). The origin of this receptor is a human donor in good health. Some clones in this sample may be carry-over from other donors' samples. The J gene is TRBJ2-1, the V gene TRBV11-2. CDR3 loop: CASSSQGENYNEQFF.